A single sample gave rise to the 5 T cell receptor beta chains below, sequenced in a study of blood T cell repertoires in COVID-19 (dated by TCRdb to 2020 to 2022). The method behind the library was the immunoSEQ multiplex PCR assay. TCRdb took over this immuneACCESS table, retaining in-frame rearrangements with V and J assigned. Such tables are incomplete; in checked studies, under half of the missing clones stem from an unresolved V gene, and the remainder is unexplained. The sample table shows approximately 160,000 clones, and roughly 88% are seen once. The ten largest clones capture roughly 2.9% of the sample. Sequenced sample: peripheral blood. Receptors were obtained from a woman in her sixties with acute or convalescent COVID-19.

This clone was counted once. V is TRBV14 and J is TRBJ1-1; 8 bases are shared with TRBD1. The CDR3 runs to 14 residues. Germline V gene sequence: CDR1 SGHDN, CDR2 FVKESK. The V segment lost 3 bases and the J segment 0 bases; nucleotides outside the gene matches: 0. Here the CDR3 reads CASSQGQVNTEAFF. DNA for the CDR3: TGTGCCAGCAGCCAGGGACAGGTGAACACTGAAGCTTTCTTT.

The CDR3 is CATSSWDIVLDQETQYF. The CDR3 nucleotides are TGTGCCACCAGCAGCTGGGACATAGTCTTGGATCAAGAGACCCAGTACTTC. The chain combines TRBV15 with TRBJ2-5, with D perhaps matching TRBD1 (6 bases). Trimming stripped 3 bases from V and 2 bases from J, with 19 bases between. CDR1 LNHNV and CDR2 YYDKDF come from the germline V gene (reference sequence). The length of the CDR3 is 17 residues. The variable domain in full, with the rest retrieved from reference TRBV15 and TRBJ2-5, is DAMVIQNPRYQVTQFGKPVTLSCSQTLNHNVMYWYQQKSSQAPKLLFHYYDKDFNNEADTPDNFQSRRPNTSFCFLDIRSPGLGDTAMYLCATSSWDIVLDQETQYFGPGTRLLVL.

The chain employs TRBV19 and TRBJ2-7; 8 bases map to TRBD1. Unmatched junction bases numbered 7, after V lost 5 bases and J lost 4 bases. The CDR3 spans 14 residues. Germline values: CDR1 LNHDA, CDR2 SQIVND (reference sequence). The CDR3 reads CASSSRQGLYEQYF. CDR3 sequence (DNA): TGTGCCAGTAGTTCCCGACAGGGGTTGTACGAGCAGTACTTC.

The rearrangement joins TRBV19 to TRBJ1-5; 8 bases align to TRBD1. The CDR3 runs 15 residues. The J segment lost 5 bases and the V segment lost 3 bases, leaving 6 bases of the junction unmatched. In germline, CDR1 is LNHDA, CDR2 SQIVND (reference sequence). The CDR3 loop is CASSMNRGGDQPQHF. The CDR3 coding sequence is TGTGCCAGTAGTATGAACAGGGGGGGGGATCAGCCCCAGCATTTT.

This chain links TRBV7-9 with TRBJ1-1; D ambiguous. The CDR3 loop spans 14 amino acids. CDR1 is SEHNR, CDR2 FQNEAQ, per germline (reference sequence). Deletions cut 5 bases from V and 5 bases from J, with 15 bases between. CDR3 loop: CASSHDHSFTEAFF. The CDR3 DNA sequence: TGTGCCAGCAGCCACGACCACAGCTTTACTGAAGCTTTCTTT.